One and the same sample provided the 32 T cell receptor beta chains below, sequenced in a study of cytomegalovirus exposure and HLA in healthy donors. Profiling relied on immunoSEQ multiplex PCR, and the TCRdb table lists in-frame clones only, not all of them. Found here are 200,000 to 250,000 clones, 85% to 95% of them singletons; the top ten hold 1% to 1.2%. The material sequenced was PBMCs. The receptors were sampled from a woman aged 18-29 years in good health and CMV-seronegative.

The chain has TRBV7-9 and TRBJ2-1; the D gene is possibly TRBD2 (5 bases). V was pared by 11 bases and J by 5 bases, with 13 bases between. CDR3 length equals 12 residues. The germline gives CDR1 SEHNR, CDR2 FQNEAQ (reference sequence). DNA for the CDR3: TGTGCCGAGTCCCCCGGGGACAATGAGCAGTTCTTC. Amino acid sequence: CAESPGDNEQFF.

The genes are TRBV5-4 and TRBJ2-7, with 7 bases identical to TRBD1. CDR1 and CDR2 from the germline V gene are SGHNT and YYREEE (reference sequence). This CDR3 is 13 amino acids long. V dropped 4 bases and J dropped 6; count of bases not matched to a gene: 7. In nucleotides, the CDR3 is TGTGCCAGCAGCACGGACAGGTTTGGCGAGCAGTACTTC. It translates to CASSTDRFGEQYF.

With respect to this clone: This sample includes further DNA sequences coding for the same CDR3. The V gene is TRBV18, the J gene TRBJ1-5; TRBD1 agrees at 9 bases. CDR3 size: 14 residues. Losses at the gene ends were 3 bases for V and 7 bases for J; bases not matched to a gene: 4. Germline loops: CDR1 KGHSH, CDR2 LQKENI. The CDR3 spells CASSPGQGNQPQHF. The CDR3, as DNA: TGTGCCAGCTCACCGGGACAGGGAAACCAGCCCCAGCATTTT.

The rearrangement links TRBV2 to TRBJ2-3; no definite D call. The CDR3 has 13 amino acids. V was trimmed by 9 bases and J by 1 base, leaving 11 bases between them. Germline loops: CDR1 SNHLY, CDR2 FYNNEI. The CDR3 DNA is TGTGCCAGACCTGGGCCAGGCACAGATACGCAGTATTTT. Translating gives CARPGPGTDTQYF.

The V gene is TRBV10-3, the J gene TRBJ2-1; 12 bases are a match to TRBD2. The germline V gene has CDR1 ENHRY and CDR2 SYGVKD. The CDR3 is made up of 20 amino acids. V dropped 3 bases and J dropped 5; count of bases not matched to a gene: 17. The CDR3 coding sequence is TGTGCCATCAGTGAATATTCTGCCATCACGACTAGCGGGAGAAACAATGAGCAGTTCTTC. Translated, it gives CAISEYSAITTSGRNNEQFF.

V usage is TRBV27 and J usage is TRBJ2-1; perhaps TRBD1 as D (5 bases). Germline CDR1 MNHEY, CDR2 SMNVEV (reference sequence). The CDR3 has 12 residues. The V end lost 11 bases, the J end lost 8 bases, and 16 bases lay between the germline ends. The DNA of the CDR3 is TGTGCCGTAGGCAGGGTGTCTTATGAGCAGTTCTTC. Amino acids: CAVGRVSYEQFF.

V and J are TRBV5-6 and TRBJ1-5; D is perhaps TRBD1 (5 bases). Germline assignment: CDR1 SGHDT and CDR2 YYEEEE. The CDR3 covers 13 residues. Between the trimmed V and J ends, which lost 4 bases and 3 bases, there was a span of 8 bases. As DNA, the CDR3 is TGTGCCAGCAGCCAGGGCAACAATCAGCCCCAGCATTTT. Protein sequence: CASSQGNNQPQHF.

This sequence joins TRBV5-1 and TRBJ1-1, with D unclear. V was pared by 2 bases and J by 3 bases, with 11 bases between. This CDR3 has 14 residues. Germline V gene sequence: CDR1 SGHRS, CDR2 YFSETQ. CDR3 loop: CASSFVREDTEAFF. CDR3 nucleotides: TGCGCCAGCAGCTTTGTTAGGGAGGACACTGAAGCTTTCTTT. The whole variable domain, remainder taken from reference TRBV5-1 and TRBJ1-1, is KAGVTQTPRYLIKTRGQQVTLSCSPISGHRSVSWYQQTPGQGLQFLFEYFSETQRNKGNFPGRFSGRQFSNSRSEMNVSTLELGDSALYLCASSFVREDTEAFFGQGTRLTVV.

The CDR3: CASSSGTEVDGYTF. DNA for the CDR3: TGTGCCAGCAGTTCCGGGACTGAGGTTGATGGCTACACCTTC. The chain is built from TRBV6-5 and TRBJ1-2, with D maybe TRBD1 (5 bases). Germline V lookup: CDR1 MNHEY, CDR2 SVGAGI. Trimming shortened V by 4 bases and J by 6 bases, and 15 bases separated the two germline ends. This CDR3 is 14 amino acids long.

This chain links TRBV21-1 with TRBJ2-7; the table's D call TRBD2 went unverified against the DNA. TRBV21-1 counts as a pseudogene. The CDR3 runs to 15 residues. Here the CDR3 reads CASSKGTSGFYEQYF. CDR3 nucleotides: TGTGCCAGCAGCAAAGGTACTAGCGGATTCTACGAGCAGTACTTC.

The chain couples TRBV29-1 to TRBJ2-6, with TRBD2 as a possible D gene (5 bases). The CDR3 runs 13 residues. V was shortened by 6 bases and J by 4 bases, with 10 bases between the two germline ends. The V gene's germline CDR1 is SQVTM and CDR2 ANQGSEA. The CDR3 loop is CSVEGSGANVLTF. The CDR3 DNA reads TGCAGCGTCGAGGGTTCCGGGGCCAACGTCCTGACTTTC.

The chain couples TRBV29-1 to TRBJ2-3, with D maybe TRBD1 (5 bases). Germline loops: CDR1 SQVTM, CDR2 ANQGSEA. V lost 3 bases and J lost 0, with 16 bases in between. The CDR3 has 16 residues. The CDR3 reads CSVDRLRGLSTDTQYF. In DNA, the CDR3 is TGCAGCGTTGATCGTCTTAGGGGTCTAAGCACAGATACGCAGTATTTT.

V gene TRBV6-1 combines with J gene TRBJ1-1; TRBD1 aligns across 7 bases. Germline V gives CDR1 MNHNS, CDR2 SASEGT. This CDR3 contains 13 residues. V was clipped by 10 bases and J by 10 bases; unmatched bases: 15. The CDR3 sequence: CATKTVDRAGAFF. CDR3 bases: TGTGCCACCAAAACGGTCGACAGGGCAGGAGCTTTCTTT.

The chain links TRBV11-1 to TRBJ2-6, with D possibly matching TRBD1 (5 bases). The V end was cut by 2 bases, the J end by 0 bases, with 14 bases between. CDR1 and CDR2 from the germline V gene are SGHAT and FQDESV (reference sequence). The CDR3 is 18 residues long. CDR3 DNA: TGTGCCAGCAGCTTACGACAGACTCCACGCTCTGGGGCCAACGTCCTGACTTTC. Its translation is CASSLRQTPRSGANVLTF.

The chain is built from TRBV29-1 and TRBJ2-7; 10 positions agree with TRBD1. The trim removed 6 bases at V and 2 bases at J, leaving 4 bases unmatched. Germline loops: CDR1 SQVTM, CDR2 ANQGSEA. CDR3 length: 13 residues. CDR3 DNA: TGCAGCGTCCGGGACAGGGGACCCTACGAGCAGTACTTC. Amino acids: CSVRDRGPYEQYF.

The chain combines TRBV18 with TRBJ2-1; 9 positions agree with TRBD1. CDR3 size: 15 residues. V shed 4 bases and J 7 bases; nucleotides not matched to a gene: 8. Germline V gene data show CDR1 as KGHSH and CDR2 as LQKENI. The CDR3 coding sequence is TGTGCCAGCTCACTTTCGACAGGGGGGATTAATGAGCAGTTCTTC. Protein product: CASSLSTGGINEQFF.

This chain uses TRBV6-1 with TRBJ1-2; D is possibly TRBD1 (6 bases). The V and J ends lost 5 bases and 6 bases respectively, with 19 bases between them. Per the germline V gene, CDR1 is MNHNS and CDR2 is SASEGT. The CDR3 sequence is 15 residues long. The CDR3 spells CASSSSGTSKNGYTF. The CDR3 region has the DNA TGTGCCAGCAGTTCATCCGGGACAAGTAAAAATGGCTACACCTTC.

J is TRBJ1-2 and V is TRBV19; D perhaps matches TRBD1 (5 bases). V lost 6 bases and J lost 0, with 11 bases in between. CDR1 is LNHDA, CDR2 SQIVND, per germline (reference sequence). The CDR3 covers 14 residues. CDR3 sequence (DNA): TGTGCCAGTAGCTCCGACAGCTCTAACTATGGCTACACCTTC. Its protein is CASSSDSSNYGYTF.

The chain has TRBV5-4 and TRBJ1-2; TRBD1 agrees at 10 bases. The CDR3 is 17 amino acids. The V and J ends lost 10 bases and 2 bases, in that order; junction bases with no gene match: 17. CDR1 is SGHNT, CDR2 YYREEE, per germline (reference sequence). CDR3 amino acids: CAVSQMTGGLLNYGYTF. The CDR3 nucleotides are TGTGCCGTCTCGCAAATGACAGGGGGCCTTTTAAACTATGGCTACACCTTC.

In its sample, this clone was seen a few times. The chain joins TRBV5-1 to TRBJ1-1, with D tentatively TRBD1 (5 bases). The CDR3 has 13 amino acids. CDR1 is SGHRS and CDR2 is YFSETQ in the germline V gene. V was clipped by 5 bases and J by 4 bases, with 12 bases between them. CDR3 in DNA: TGCGCCAGCAGGACGTCGGGACTCACTGAAGCTTTCTTT. Translated, it gives CASRTSGLTEAFF.

The rearrangement uses TRBV19 and TRBJ2-2; perhaps TRBD2 as D (6 bases). CDR1 and CDR2 from the germline V gene are LNHDA and SQIVND (reference sequence). V was clipped by 6 bases and J by 6 bases, with 17 bases between them. The CDR3 length is 15 residues. The CDR3 nucleotides read TGTGCCAGTAGCGCCGTGGGGACTCCCCCCGGGGAGCTGTTTTTT. Its translation is CASSAVGTPPGELFF.

The chain recombines TRBV9 with TRBJ2-3; TRBD2 might be the D (5 bases). Per the germline V gene, CDR1 is SGDLS and CDR2 is YYNGEE. This CDR3 spans 13 amino acids. V lost 0 bases, J lost 4 bases, and 6 bases lay in between. The CDR3, as DNA: TGTGCCAGCAGCGTAGGAGGGTCAGATACGCAGTATTTT. Translation: CASSVGGSDTQYF.

This clone was counted a few times. The CDR3 nucleotides are TGTGCCAGCAGCTTTGTGAGCGAGCAGTACTTC. Its translation: CASSFVSEQYF. The rearrangement joins TRBV7-2 to TRBJ2-7; no clear D. Trimming removed 3 bases from V and 6 bases from J, with 6 bases in between. The CDR3 has 11 amino acids. CDR1 SGHTA and CDR2 FQGNSA come from the germline V gene.

The genes are TRBV7-9 and TRBJ2-7; possible D gene TRBD2, 6 bases. CDR3 size: 13 residues. Per germline, CDR1 SEHNR and CDR2 FQNEAQ (reference sequence). The V end lost 5 bases, the J end lost 3 bases, and 11 bases lay between the germline ends. Here the CDR3 reads CASSPREYYEQYF. CDR3 DNA sequence: TGTGCCAGCAGCCCCCGGGAGTACTACGAGCAGTACTTC.

This clone was recorded only once. V is TRBV9 and J is TRBJ2-7, with D possibly matching TRBD1 (5 bases). This CDR3 comprises 14 residues. In germline, CDR1 is SGDLS, CDR2 YYNGEE. V gave up 0 bases and J gave up 0 bases, with 7 bases separating them. DNA of the CDR3: TGTGCCAGCAGCGTAGACGGACACTCCTACGAGCAGTACTTC. Amino acid sequence: CASSVDGHSYEQYF.

V and J are TRBV14 and TRBJ2-5; TRBD1 agrees at 8 bases. J lost 2 bases, V lost 0 bases, and 14 bases had no gene match. CDR3 length: 19 amino acids. Germline loops: CDR1 SGHDN, CDR2 FVKESK. CDR3 sequence (DNA): TGTGCCAGCAGCCAAGATAAAGGAGGGACAGGCCCCTTTCAAGAGACCCAGTACTTC. It is translated as CASSQDKGGTGPFQETQYF. Supplemented by reference TRBV14 and TRBJ2-5, the full variable domain reads EAGVTQFPSHSVIEKGQTVTLRCDPISGHDNLYWYRRVMGKEIKFLLHFVKESKQDESGMPNNRFLAERTGGTYSTLKVQPAELEDSGVYFCASSQDKGGTGPFQETQYFGPGTRLLVL.

The chain uses TRBV15 and TRBJ1-4; no reliable D call. This CDR3 contains 14 residues. Trimming removed 3 bases from V and 1 base from J, with 6 bases in between. The germline CDR1 and CDR2 sequences are LNHNV and YYDKDF (reference sequence). CDR3 sequence reads: CATSRARTNEKLFF. CDR3 in DNA: TGTGCCACCAGCAGGGCCAGAACTAATGAAAAACTGTTTTTT.

The chain is built from TRBV5-1 and TRBJ2-7; 7 bases line up with TRBD2. The CDR3 extends over 14 amino acids. The V gene end was trimmed by 2 bases and the J gene end by 4 bases; junction bases not matched to a gene: 6. Per germline, CDR1 SGHRS and CDR2 YFSETQ. The CDR3 DNA reads as TGCGCCAGCAGCTTCACAGCGGGAAAGTACGAGCAGTACTTC. This sequence encodes CASSFTAGKYEQYF. Filled out from reference TRBV5-1 and TRBJ2-7, the complete variable domain reads KAGVTQTPRYLIKTRGQQVTLSCSPISGHRSVSWYQQTPGQGLQFLFEYFSETQRNKGNFPGRFSGRQFSNSRSEMNVSTLELGDSALYLCASSFTAGKYEQYFGPGTRLTVT.

This chain links TRBV7-9 with TRBJ1-5, with D uncertain. Germline CDR1 SEHNR, CDR2 FQNEAQ (reference sequence). Trimming stripped 5 bases from V and 2 bases from J, with 10 bases between. The CDR3 is 14 amino acids. This chain's CDR3 is CASSRGLGNQPQHF. As DNA, the CDR3 is TGTGCCAGCAGCCGGGGTCTCGGCAATCAGCCCCAGCATTTT.

The rearrangement uses TRBV30 and TRBJ1-2; D gene uncertain. The CDR3 runs to 13 residues. V was pared by 0 bases and J by 4 bases, with 9 bases between. Germline assignment: CDR1 GTSNPN and CDR2 SVGIG (reference sequence). CDR3 DNA sequence: TGTGCCTGGAGTGTACTTAGGAGCTATGGCTACACCTTC. It yields the protein CAWSVLRSYGYTF.

The rearrangement joins TRBV29-1 to TRBJ1-2; D unclear. Trimming removed 4 bases from V and 8 bases from J, with 11 bases in between. The CDR3 sequence is 11 residues long. Germline lookup yields CDR1 SQVTM and CDR2 ANQGSEA. The DNA for the CDR3 is TGCAGCGTTGTAGCGGGTTACGGCTACACCTTC. It codes for CSVVAGYGYTF.

V and J are TRBV11-2 and TRBJ1-4, with D maybe TRBD1 (6 bases). Germline CDR1 and CDR2: SGHAT and FQNNGV. The CDR3 sequence is 17 residues long. V lost 5 bases and J lost 10, with 26 bases in between. The CDR3: CASSSERQGSILGKLFF. The CDR3 region has the DNA TGTGCCAGCAGCAGTGAGCGTCAGGGGTCGATCCTGGGAAAACTGTTTTTT.